These T cell receptor beta chains were read from a single sample in a study of patients and donors after allogeneic stem cell transplantation. TCRdb re-derived calls from the RT-PCR reads in MiXCR, one entry per CDR3 protein. The table lists some 880,000 distinct CDR3 sequences, approximately 19% of them singletons, with 5.5% to 6.5% in the top ten. The material sequenced was blood, either unsorted or a sorted T cell fraction (not recorded which). The receptors originated from a human donor who was either an allogeneic HSCT recipient or a stem cell or donor lymphocyte infusion donor (not recorded which). It is not recorded whose cells these are; they may come from a transplant donor. CDR3s leave out the opening cysteine and the closing phenylalanine or tryptophan. A D gene is named only where the DNA matches it firmly. Clone size, where shown, is once, few, many, or a class for clones that have expanded.

D	V	J	size	CDR3
NA	TRBV28	TRBJ1-2	NA	ASSLVGGGMDEGGYT
NA	TRBV9	TRBJ2-7	NA	ASSVVATPYEQY
NA	TRBV20-1	TRBJ1-1	NA	SARGGSEAF
NA	TRBV5-1	TRBJ2-5	NA	ASSLAVGSQETQY
NA	TRBV20-1	TRBJ2-7	once	SARDFRTNVPEQY
TRBD2	TRBV14	TRBJ2-1	NA	ASSPSRSGAYNEQF
NA	TRBV29-1	TRBJ2-7	few	SVEDPMGYEQY
NA	TRBV27	TRBJ2-5	NA	ASSPAWDQETQY
NA	TRBV5-6	TRBJ2-4	few	ASSWGSGENIQY
NA	TRBV20-1	TRBJ1-1	NA	SARVTTPSVEAF
NA	TRBV9	TRBJ1-1	NA	ASSAIQGNTEAF
TRBD2	TRBV11-2	TRBJ2-1	NA	ASSSGLAGQGSYNEQF
NA	TRBV27	TRBJ2-5	few	ASSLSPGGGETQY
TRBD2	TRBV11-2	TRBJ2-1	many	ASSLNVAGGFHEQF
NA	TRBV29-1	TRBJ1-2	few	SVVKLGGYT
TRBD2	TRBV10-3	TRBJ2-2	NA	AIRTGLAGAQGTGELF
TRBD1	TRBV6-1	TRBJ2-7	NA	ASSEGRDREWEQY